Below, 4 T cell receptor beta chains from the same sample are listed, as sequenced in a study of blood T cell repertoires in COVID-19. Profiling relied on immunoSEQ multiplex PCR, and the TCRdb table lists in-frame clones only, not all of them. This table has approximately 200,000 clones, around 80% appearing once. The sample consisted of peripheral blood. Receptors were obtained from a human donor in a cohort sampled during active COVID-19.

The rearrangement joins TRBV7-8 to TRBJ2-3; 12 bases agree with TRBD2. The V segment lost 7 bases and the J segment 2 bases; nucleotides outside the gene matches: 7. CDR3 length equals 16 residues. Germline V gene lookup returns CDR1 SGHVS and CDR2 FQNEAQ. This CDR3 is CASNPSGRAVTDTQYF. The CDR3 coding sequence is TGTGCCAGCAACCCTAGCGGGAGGGCCGTCACAGATACGCAGTATTTT.

In its sample, this clone was seen a few times. The chain employs TRBV5-6 and TRBJ1-2, with D possibly TRBD1 on 6 matching bases. CDR3 length: 12 residues. CDR1 and CDR2 from the germline V gene are SGHDT and YYEEEE. V was trimmed by 5 bases and J by 4 bases, leaving 9 bases between them. The CDR3: CASSSTGYGYTF. CDR3 sequence (DNA): TGTGCCAGCAGTTCGACAGGCTATGGCTACACCTTC.

The gene calls are TRBV28 and TRBJ1-6; 7 bases line up with TRBD1. This CDR3 is built from 15 residues. Germline V lookup: CDR1 MDHEN, CDR2 SYDVKM. V lost 11 bases to trimming and J lost 0 bases; unmatched junction nucleotides: 7. The CDR3 DNA is TGTGCCGGAGGGGGCCTAAGCTCCTATAATTCACCCCTCCACTTT. This translates into CAGGGLSSYNSPLHF.

The chain has TRBV7-6 and TRBJ2-7; a weak D match, TRBD2 (5 bases). The CDR3 is 16 amino acids. Germline loops: CDR1 SGHVS, CDR2 FNYEAQ. V was pared by 2 bases and J by 0 bases, with 14 bases between. The CDR3, as DNA: TGTGCCAGCAGCTTACTTCCCGGGATGAGCTCCTACGAGCAGTACTTC. As protein: CASSLLPGMSSYEQYF.